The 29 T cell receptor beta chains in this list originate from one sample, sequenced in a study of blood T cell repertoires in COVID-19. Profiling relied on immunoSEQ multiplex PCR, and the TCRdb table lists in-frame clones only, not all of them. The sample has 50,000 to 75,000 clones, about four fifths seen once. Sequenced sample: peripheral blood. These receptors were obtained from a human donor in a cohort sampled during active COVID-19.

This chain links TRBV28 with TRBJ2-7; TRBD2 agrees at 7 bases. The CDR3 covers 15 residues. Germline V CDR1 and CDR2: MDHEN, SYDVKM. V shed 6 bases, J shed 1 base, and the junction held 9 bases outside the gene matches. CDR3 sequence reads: CASRTSGVSSYEQYF. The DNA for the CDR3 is TGTGCCAGCAGAACCAGCGGGGTATCGTCCTACGAGCAGTACTTC.

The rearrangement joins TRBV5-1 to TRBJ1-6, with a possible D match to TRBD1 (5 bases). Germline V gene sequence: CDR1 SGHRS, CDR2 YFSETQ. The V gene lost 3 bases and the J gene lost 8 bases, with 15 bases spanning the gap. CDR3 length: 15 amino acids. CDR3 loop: CASSSTGGRDSPLHF. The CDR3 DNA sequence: TGCGCCAGCAGCTCGACGGGGGGAAGGGATTCACCCCTCCACTTT.

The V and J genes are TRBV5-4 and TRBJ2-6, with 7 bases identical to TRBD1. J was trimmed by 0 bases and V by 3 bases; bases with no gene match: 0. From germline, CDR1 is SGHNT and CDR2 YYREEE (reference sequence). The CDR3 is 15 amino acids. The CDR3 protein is CASSSGGSGANVLTF. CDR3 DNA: TGTGCCAGCAGCTCAGGGGGCTCTGGGGCCAACGTCCTGACTTTC.

CDR3 amino acids: CASSRGAFLTDTQYF. As DNA, the CDR3 is TGTGCCAGCAGCCGGGGGGCATTCCTCACAGATACGCAGTATTTT. The rearrangement links TRBV5-6 to TRBJ2-3; tentative D call: TRBD2 (7 bases). Trimming took off 4 bases at V and 2 bases at J, with 14 bases between the two ends. The CDR3 sequence is 15 residues long. CDR1 is SGHDT and CDR2 is YYEEEE in the germline V gene.

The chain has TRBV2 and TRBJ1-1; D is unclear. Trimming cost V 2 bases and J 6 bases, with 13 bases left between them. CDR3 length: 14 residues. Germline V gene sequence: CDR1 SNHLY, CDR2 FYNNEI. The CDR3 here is CASSESPRQSEAFF. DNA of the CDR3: TGTGCCAGCAGTGAATCCCCCCGACAATCTGAAGCTTTCTTT.

The CDR3 spells CASSPTVQETQYF. The CDR3, as DNA: TGTGCCAGCAGCCCGACAGTACAAGAGACCCAGTACTTC. The gene calls are TRBV7-3 and TRBJ2-5; a weak D match, TRBD1 (5 bases). CDR3 length: 13 amino acids. Germline assignment: CDR1 SGHTA and CDR2 FQGTGA. The V gene lost 5 bases and the J gene lost 2 bases, with 9 bases spanning the gap.

In DNA, the CDR3 is TGTGCCAGCAGCATCCGGGACAGTGCAAAACTGTTTTTT. Protein product: CASSIRDSAKLFF. V gene TRBV7-9 combines with J gene TRBJ1-4; the match to TRBD1 covers 7 bases. The germline V gene encodes CDR1 SEHNR and CDR2 FQNEAQ (reference sequence). The V gene end was trimmed by 5 bases and the J gene end by 10 bases; junction bases not matched to a gene: 7. This CDR3 comprises 13 residues. Complete variable domain (other parts from reference TRBV7-9 and TRBJ1-4): DTGVSQNPRHKITKRGQNVTFRCDPISEHNRLYWYRQTLGQGPEFLTYFQNEAQLEKSRLLSDRFSAERPKGSFSTLEIQRTEQGDSAMYLCASSIRDSAKLFFGSGTQLSVL.

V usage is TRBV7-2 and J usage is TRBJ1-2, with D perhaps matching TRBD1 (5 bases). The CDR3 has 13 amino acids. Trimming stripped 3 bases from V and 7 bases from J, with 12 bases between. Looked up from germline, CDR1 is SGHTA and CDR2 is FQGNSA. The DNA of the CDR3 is TGTGCCAGCAGCTTGGGGGGTGTTCGTGGCTACACCTTC. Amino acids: CASSLGGVRGYTF.

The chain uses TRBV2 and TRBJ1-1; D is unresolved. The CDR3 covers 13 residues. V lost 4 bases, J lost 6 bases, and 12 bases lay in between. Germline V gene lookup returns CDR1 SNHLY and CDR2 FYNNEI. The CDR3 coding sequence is TGTGCCAGCAGTGCCAACATCTCCCCTGAAGCTTTCTTT. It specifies CASSANISPEAFF.

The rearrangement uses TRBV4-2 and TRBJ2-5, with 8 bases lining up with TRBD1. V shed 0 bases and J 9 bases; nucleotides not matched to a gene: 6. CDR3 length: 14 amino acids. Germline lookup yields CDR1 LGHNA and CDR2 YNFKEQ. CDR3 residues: CASSQETGVGAQYF. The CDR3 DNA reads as TGTGCCAGCAGCCAAGAGACAGGGGTAGGGGCCCAGTACTTC.

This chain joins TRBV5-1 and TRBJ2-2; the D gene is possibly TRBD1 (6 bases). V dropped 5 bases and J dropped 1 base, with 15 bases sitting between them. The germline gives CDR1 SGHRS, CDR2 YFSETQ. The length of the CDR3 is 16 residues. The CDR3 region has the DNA TGCGCCAGCAGTTTTTCGGGACACAAGAACACCGGGGAGCTGTTTTTT. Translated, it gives CASSFSGHKNTGELFF.

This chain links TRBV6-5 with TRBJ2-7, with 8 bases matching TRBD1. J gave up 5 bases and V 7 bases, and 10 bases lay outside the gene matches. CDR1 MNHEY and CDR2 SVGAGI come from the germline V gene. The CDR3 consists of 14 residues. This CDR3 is CASMEGQGVHEQYF. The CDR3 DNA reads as TGTGCCAGCATGGAAGGACAGGGCGTTCACGAGCAGTACTTC.

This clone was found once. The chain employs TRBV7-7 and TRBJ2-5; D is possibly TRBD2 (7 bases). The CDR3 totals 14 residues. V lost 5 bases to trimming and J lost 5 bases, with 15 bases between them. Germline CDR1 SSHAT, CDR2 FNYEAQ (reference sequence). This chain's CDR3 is CASSPGGFSETQYF. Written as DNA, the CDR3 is TGTGCCAGCAGCCCGGGGGGCTTTTCGGAGACCCAGTACTTC.

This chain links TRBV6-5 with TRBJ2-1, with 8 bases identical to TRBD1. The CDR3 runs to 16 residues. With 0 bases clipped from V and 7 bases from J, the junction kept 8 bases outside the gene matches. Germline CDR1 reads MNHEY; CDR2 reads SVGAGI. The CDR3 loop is CASSYSRTGFRNEQFF. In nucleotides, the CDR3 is TGTGCCAGCAGTTACTCGAGGACAGGGTTTAGGAATGAGCAGTTCTTC.

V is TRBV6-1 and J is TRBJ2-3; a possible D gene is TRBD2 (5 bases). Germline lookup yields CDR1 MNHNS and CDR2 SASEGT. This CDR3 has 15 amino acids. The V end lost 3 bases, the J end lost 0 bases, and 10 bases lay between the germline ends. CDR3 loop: CASSEDFLSTDTQYF. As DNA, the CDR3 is TGTGCCAGCAGTGAGGACTTTCTGAGCACAGATACGCAGTATTTT.

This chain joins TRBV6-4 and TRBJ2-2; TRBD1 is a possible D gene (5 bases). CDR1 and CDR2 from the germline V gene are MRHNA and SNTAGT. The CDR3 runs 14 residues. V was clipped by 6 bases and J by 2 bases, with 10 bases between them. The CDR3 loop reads CASRDSLNTGELFF. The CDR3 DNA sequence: TGTGCCAGCAGAGACAGCTTAAACACCGGGGAGCTGTTTTTT.

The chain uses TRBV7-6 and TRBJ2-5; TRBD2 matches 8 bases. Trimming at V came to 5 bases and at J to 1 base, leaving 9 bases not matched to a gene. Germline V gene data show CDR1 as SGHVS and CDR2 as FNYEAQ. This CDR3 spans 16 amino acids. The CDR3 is CASSTLGAGGQETQYF. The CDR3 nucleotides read TGTGCCAGCAGCACCCTAGGTGCGGGGGGCCAAGAGACCCAGTACTTC. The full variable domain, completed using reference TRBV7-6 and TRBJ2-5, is GAGVSQSPRYKVTKRGQDVALRCDPISGHVSLYWYRQALGQGPEFLTYFNYEAQQDKSGLPNDRFSAERPEGSISTLTIQRTEQRDSAMYRCASSTLGAGGQETQYFGPGTRLLVL.

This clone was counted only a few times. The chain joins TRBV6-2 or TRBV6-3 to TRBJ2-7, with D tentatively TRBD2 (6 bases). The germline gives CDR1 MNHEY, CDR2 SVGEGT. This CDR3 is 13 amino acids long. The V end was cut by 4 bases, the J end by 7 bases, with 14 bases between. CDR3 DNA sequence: TGTGCCAGCAGTTTTTTTGCGGAGGGGGAGCAGTACTTC. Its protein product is CASSFFAEGEQYF.

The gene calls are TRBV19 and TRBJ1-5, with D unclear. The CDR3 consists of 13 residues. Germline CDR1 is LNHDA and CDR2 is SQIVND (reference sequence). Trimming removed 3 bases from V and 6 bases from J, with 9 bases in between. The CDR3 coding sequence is TGTGCCAGTAGTATCGGGTTGGCTCAGCCCCAGCATTTT. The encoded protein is CASSIGLAQPQHF.

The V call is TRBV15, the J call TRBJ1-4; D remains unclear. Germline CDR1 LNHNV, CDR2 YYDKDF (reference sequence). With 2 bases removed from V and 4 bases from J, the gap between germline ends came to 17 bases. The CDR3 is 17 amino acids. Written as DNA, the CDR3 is TGTGCCACCAGCAGAACCCGAGGAGGGATCAATAATGAAAAACTGTTTTTT. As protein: CATSRTRGGINNEKLFF.

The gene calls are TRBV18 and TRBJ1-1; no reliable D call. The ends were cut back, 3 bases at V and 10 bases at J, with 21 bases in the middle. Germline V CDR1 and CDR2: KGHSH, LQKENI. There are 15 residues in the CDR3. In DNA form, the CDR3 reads TGTGCCAGCTCACCCCTTAAAAACGCGGGCGCTGGAGCTTTCTTT. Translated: CASSPLKNAGAGAFF.

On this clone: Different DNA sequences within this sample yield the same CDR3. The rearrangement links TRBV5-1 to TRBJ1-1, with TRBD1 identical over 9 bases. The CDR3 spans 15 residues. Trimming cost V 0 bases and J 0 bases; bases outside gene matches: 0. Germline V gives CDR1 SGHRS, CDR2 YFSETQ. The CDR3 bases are TGCGCCAGCAGCTTGGGGGACAGGGTGAACACTGAAGCTTTCTTT. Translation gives CASSLGDRVNTEAFF.

The CDR3 spells CASSLAARGGRRETQYF. The CDR3, as DNA: TGTGCCAGCAGCTTAGCTGCGCGGGGGGGCCGGAGGGAGACCCAGTACTTC. The V and J genes are TRBV11-2 and TRBJ2-5, with 9 bases fitting TRBD2. The CDR3 sequence is 17 residues long. The germline V gene encodes CDR1 SGHAT and CDR2 FQNNGV. V shed 1 base, J shed 5 bases, and the junction held 11 bases outside the gene matches.

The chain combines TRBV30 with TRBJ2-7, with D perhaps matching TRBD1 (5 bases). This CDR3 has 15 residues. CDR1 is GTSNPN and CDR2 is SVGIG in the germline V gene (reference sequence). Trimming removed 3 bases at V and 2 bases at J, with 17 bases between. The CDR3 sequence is CAWRPRQSGPYEQYF. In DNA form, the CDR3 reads TGTGCCTGGAGACCTCGACAGTCCGGTCCCTACGAGCAGTACTTC.

In nucleotides, the CDR3 is TGTGCCAGCAGTGGGACCCTAGCGGAAAAGCAGTTCTTC. This sequence encodes CASSGTLAEKQFF. The gene calls are TRBV2 and TRBJ2-1; 7 nucleotides match TRBD2. The CDR3 spans 13 residues. The V gene end was trimmed by 4 bases and the J gene end by 11 bases; junction bases not matched to a gene: 8. From germline, CDR1 is SNHLY and CDR2 FYNNEI.

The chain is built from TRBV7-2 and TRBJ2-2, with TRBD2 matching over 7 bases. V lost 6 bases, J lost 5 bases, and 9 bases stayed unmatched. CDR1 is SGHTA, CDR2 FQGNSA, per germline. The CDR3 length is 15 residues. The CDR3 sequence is CASRNGLGVTGELFF. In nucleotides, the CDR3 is TGTGCCAGCAGAAATGGACTAGGGGTAACCGGGGAGCTGTTTTTT. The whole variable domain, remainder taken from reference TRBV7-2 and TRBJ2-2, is GAGVSQSPSNKVTEKGKDVELRCDPISGHTALYWYRQSLGQGLEFLIYFQGNSAPDKSGLPSDRFSAERTGGSVSTLTIQRTQQEDSAVYLCASRNGLGVTGELFFGEGSRLTVL.

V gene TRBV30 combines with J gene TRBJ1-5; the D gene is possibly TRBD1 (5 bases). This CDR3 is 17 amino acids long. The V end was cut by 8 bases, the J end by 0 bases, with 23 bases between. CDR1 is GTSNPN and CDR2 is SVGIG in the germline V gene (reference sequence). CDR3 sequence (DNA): TGTGCCCTATCGGAACAGGTACTCTCGTATAGCAATCAGCCCCAGCATTTT. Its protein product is CALSEQVLSYSNQPQHF.

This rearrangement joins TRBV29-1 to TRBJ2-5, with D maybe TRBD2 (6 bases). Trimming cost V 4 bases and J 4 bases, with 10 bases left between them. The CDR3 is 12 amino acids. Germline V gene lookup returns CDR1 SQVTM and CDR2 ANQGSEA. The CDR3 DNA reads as TGCAGCGTTGGGAGGGCGGGAGAGACCCAGTACTTC. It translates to CSVGRAGETQYF.

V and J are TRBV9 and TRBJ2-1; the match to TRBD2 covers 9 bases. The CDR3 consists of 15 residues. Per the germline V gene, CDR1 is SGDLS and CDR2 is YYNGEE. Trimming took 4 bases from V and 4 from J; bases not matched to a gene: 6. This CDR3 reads CASSTAAGGYNEQFF. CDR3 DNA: TGTGCCAGCAGCACAGCAGCGGGGGGTTACAATGAGCAGTTCTTC.